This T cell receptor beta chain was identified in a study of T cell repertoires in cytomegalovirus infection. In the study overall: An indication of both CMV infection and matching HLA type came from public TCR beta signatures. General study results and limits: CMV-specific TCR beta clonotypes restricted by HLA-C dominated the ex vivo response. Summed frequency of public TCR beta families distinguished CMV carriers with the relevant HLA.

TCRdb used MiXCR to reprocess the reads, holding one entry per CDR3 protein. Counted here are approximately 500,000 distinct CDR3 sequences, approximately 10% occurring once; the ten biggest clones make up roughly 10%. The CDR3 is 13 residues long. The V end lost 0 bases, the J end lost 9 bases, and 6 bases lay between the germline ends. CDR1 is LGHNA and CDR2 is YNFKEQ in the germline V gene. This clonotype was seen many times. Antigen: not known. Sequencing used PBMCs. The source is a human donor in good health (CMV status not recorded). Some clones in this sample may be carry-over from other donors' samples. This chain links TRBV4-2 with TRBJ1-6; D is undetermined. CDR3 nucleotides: TGTGCCAGCAGCCAAGAGGTCTCTTCACCCCTCCACTTT. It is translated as CASSQEVSSPLHF.